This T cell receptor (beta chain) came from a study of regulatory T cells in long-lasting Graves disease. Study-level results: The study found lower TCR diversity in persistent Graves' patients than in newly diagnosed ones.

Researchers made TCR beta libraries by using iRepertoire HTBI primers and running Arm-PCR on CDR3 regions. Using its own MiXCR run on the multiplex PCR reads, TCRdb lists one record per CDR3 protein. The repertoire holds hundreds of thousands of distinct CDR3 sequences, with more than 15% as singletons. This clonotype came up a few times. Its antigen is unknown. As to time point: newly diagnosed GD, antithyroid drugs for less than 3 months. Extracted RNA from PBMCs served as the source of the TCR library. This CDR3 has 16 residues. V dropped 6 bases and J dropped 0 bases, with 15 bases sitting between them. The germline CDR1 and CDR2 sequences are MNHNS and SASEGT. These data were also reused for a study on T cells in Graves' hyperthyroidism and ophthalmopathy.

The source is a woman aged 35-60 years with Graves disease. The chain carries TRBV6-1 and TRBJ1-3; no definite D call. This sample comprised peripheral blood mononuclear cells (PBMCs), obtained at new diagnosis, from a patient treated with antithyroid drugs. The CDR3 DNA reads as TGTGCCAGCAGCGTGCGGACGGTGAACTCTGGAAACACCATATATTTT. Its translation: CASSVRTVNSGNTIYF.